The 24 T cell receptor beta chains in this list originate from one sample, sequenced in a study of blood T cells in healthy people across ages. The use of a sample-barcoded 5' primer and a J-beta primer mix characterized a second PCR of about 6 to 12 cycles. One entry per CDR3 protein results from TCRdb running MiXCR on the 5' RACE reads. Altogether 1.5 million to 2 million distinct CDR3 sequences are present, roughly 30% being singletons, with the ten largest covering less than 9.5%. What was sequenced was blood. The receptors shown here come from a woman aged 30 to 39 in good health.

About this clonotype itself: One base away lies a much larger clone, so this may be a sequencing read error. V and J are TRBV9 and TRBJ2-5, with 9 bases fitting TRBD1. The trim removed 4 bases at V and 11 bases at J, leaving 15 bases unmatched. Germline V gives CDR1 SGDLS, CDR2 YYNGEE. The CDR3 has 15 residues. DNA for the CDR3: TGTGCCAGCAGCCTGGGACAGGGTTCGCGCAATGAGCAGTACTTC. This sequence encodes CASSLGQGSRNEQYF. Looking up the rest from reference TRBV9 and TRBJ2-5 gives the full variable domain: DSGVTQTPKHLITATGQRVTLRCSPRSGDLSVYWYQQSLDQGLQFLIQYYNGEERAKGNILERFSAQQFPDLHSELNLSSLELGDSALYFCASSLGQGSRNEQYFGPGTRLLVL.

This clonotype was seen more than once but under ten times. The rearrangement uses TRBV5-5 and TRBJ2-2; 8 positions match TRBD2. Germline V gene sequence: CDR1 SGHKS, CDR2 YYEKEE (reference sequence). V was clipped by 4 bases and J by 1 base; unmatched bases: 6. CDR3 length: 16 residues. The CDR3 region is CASSPLLAENTGELFF. CDR3 DNA: TGTGCCAGCAGCCCACTACTAGCGGAGAACACCGGGGAGCTGTTTTTT.

Ten or more counts support this clonotype. The V gene is TRBV7-2, the J gene TRBJ1-4, with no clear D. This CDR3 is built from 13 residues. Trimming took 10 bases from V and 0 from J, leaving 9 bases between them. Germline lookup yields CDR1 SGHTA and CDR2 FQGNSA. This chain's CDR3 is CATQPSTNEKLFF. CDR3 nucleotide sequence: TGTGCCACACAGCCTTCAACTAATGAAAAACTGTTTTTT.

This clonotype appeared many times. The chain carries TRBV7-2 and TRBJ1-5; weak D call: TRBD1 (6 bases). The CDR3 sequence is 15 residues long. CDR1 and CDR2 (germline): SGHTA, FQGNSA. V was shortened by 2 bases and J by 6 bases, with 14 bases between the two germline ends. The CDR3 here is CASSLYRALGQPQHF. The DNA for the CDR3 is TGTGCCAGCAGCTTATACAGGGCTTTAGGTCAGCCCCAGCATTTT.

J is TRBJ2-3 and V is TRBV14; possibly TRBD2 for D (6 bases). There are 16 residues in the CDR3. V was pared by 1 base and J by 0 bases, with 11 bases between. Germline assignment: CDR1 SGHDN and CDR2 FVKESK. The DNA of the CDR3 is TGTGCCAGCAGCCAAGGATTGCGGGGAAGCACAGATACGCAGTATTTT. It translates to CASSQGLRGSTDTQYF.

This clonotype was seen at least ten times. This sequence joins TRBV20-1 and TRBJ2-3, with TRBD2 as a possible D gene (7 bases). Trimming took off 0 bases at V and 8 bases at J, with 21 bases between the two ends. The CDR3 has 16 amino acids. In germline, CDR1 is DFQATT, CDR2 SNEGSKA (reference sequence). The CDR3 protein is CSARDSFTGGPGTQYF. The DNA for the CDR3 is TGCAGTGCTAGAGATAGCTTTACGGGGGGCCCGGGTACGCAGTATTTT.

This clonotype was seen many times. This chain joins TRBV29-1 and TRBJ2-7; 7 bases line up with TRBD1. The CDR3 contains 15 residues. The V gene's germline CDR1 is SQVTM and CDR2 ANQGSEA. V was clipped by 3 bases and J by 0 bases; unmatched bases: 8. CDR3 loop: CSVERSDRASYEQYF. CDR3 DNA sequence: TGCAGCGTTGAGAGGAGTGACAGGGCCTCCTACGAGCAGTACTTC.

This clonotype has just one count. The chain links TRBV20-1 to TRBJ1-3; 9 bases map to TRBD1. V was pared by 0 bases and J by 8 bases, with 5 bases of the junction left unmatched. Germline V gene sequence: CDR1 DFQATT, CDR2 SNEGSKA (reference sequence). The CDR3 sequence is 14 residues long. Written as DNA, the CDR3 is TGCAGTGCTAGAGACCAACAGGGGGCATACACCATATATTTT. It yields the protein CSARDQQGAYTIYF.

This clonotype was counted at least ten times. J is TRBJ2-6 and V is TRBV12-3 or TRBV12-4, with no clear D. This CDR3 has 15 amino acids. The V end lost 2 bases, the J end lost 3 bases, and 8 bases lay between the germline ends. This CDR3 is CASSLNSGGANVLTF. The CDR3 nucleotides are TGTGCCAGCAGTTTAAATTCAGGTGGGGCCAACGTCCTGACTTTC.

Comment on this clonotype: A single base separates this from a much larger clone, so it may be a read error. This rearrangement joins TRBV29-1 to TRBJ2-4, with 8 nucleotides matching TRBD1. The CDR3 covers 16 residues. V shed 5 bases and J 4 bases; nucleotides not matched to a gene: 13. Germline loops: CDR1 SQVTM, CDR2 ANQGSEA. Here the CDR3 reads CSVRRDRLTHKNIQYF. The CDR3 DNA reads TGCAGCGTTAGACGGGACAGGCTTACCCATAAAAACATTCAGTACTTC.

This clonotype was seen more than once but under ten times. V is TRBV10-1 and J is TRBJ1-2; TRBD1 aligns across 8 bases. The CDR3 has 12 residues. The germline gives CDR1 WNHNN, CDR2 SYGVQD (reference sequence). Trimming removed 9 bases from V and 3 bases from J; junction bases left unmatched: 3. The CDR3 loop reads CARQGEDYGYTF. Written as DNA, the CDR3 is TGCGCCAGACAGGGGGAAGACTATGGCTACACCTTC.

V and J are TRBV7-9 and TRBJ2-2; no clear D gene. The CDR3 is 13 residues long. V lost 1 base and J lost 5, with 5 bases in between. From germline, CDR1 is SEHNR and CDR2 FQNEAQ (reference sequence). CDR3 amino acids: CASSLVTTGELFF. The CDR3 DNA sequence: TGTGCCAGCAGCTTAGTGACGACCGGGGAGCTGTTTTTT.

The V gene is TRBV7-2, the J gene TRBJ2-1; D is undetermined. Germline V gives CDR1 SGHTA, CDR2 FQGNSA. The V gene lost 3 bases and the J gene lost 3 bases, with 12 bases spanning the gap. The CDR3 has 15 residues. The CDR3 loop is CASSLRVPRYNEQFF. The CDR3 coding sequence is TGTGCCAGCAGCTTGCGTGTTCCGCGCTACAATGAGCAGTTCTTC.

V is TRBV24-1 and J is TRBJ2-1, with D tentatively TRBD1 or TRBD2 (5 bases each). V gave up 3 bases and J gave up 6 bases, with 26 bases separating them. CDR3 length equals 19 residues. Germline V gene lookup returns CDR1 KGHDR and CDR2 SFDVKD. Here the CDR3 DNA reads TGTGCCACCAGTGATCGACCCTGGACCCGGGACCAAAACTCCAATGAGCAGTTCTTC. Amino acid sequence: CATSDRPWTRDQNSNEQFF.

The rearrangement uses TRBV28 and TRBJ1-2, with TRBD1 matching over 7 bases. Germline V gene data show CDR1 as MDHEN and CDR2 as SYDVKM. V lost 4 bases, J lost 2 bases, and 7 bases stayed unmatched. This CDR3 is 15 amino acids long. CDR3 loop: CASSSPGQSNYGYTF. The CDR3 bases are TGTGCCAGCAGTTCACCGGGACAGTCGAACTATGGCTACACCTTC.

This clonotype occurred a few times. V is TRBV29-1 and J is TRBJ1-2; 9 bases are a match to TRBD1. V lost 7 bases, J lost 8 bases, and 14 bases stayed unmatched. Per the germline V gene, CDR1 is SQVTM and CDR2 is ANQGSEA. CDR3 size: 14 residues. CDR3 bases: TGCAGCGCGGTCGGCGGGACAGGGAAGTCGGGCTACACCTTC. This codes for CSAVGGTGKSGYTF.

This clonotype was picked up many times. The chain recombines TRBV12-3 or TRBV12-4 with TRBJ2-5; D uncertain. Trimming removed 4 bases from V and 0 bases from J, with 3 bases in between. The CDR3 is 12 residues long. The CDR3: CASSWYQETQYF. The CDR3, as DNA: TGTGCCAGCAGTTGGTACCAAGAGACCCAGTACTTC.

This clonotype has ten or more counts. The chain couples TRBV5-1 to TRBJ2-3; TRBD1 aligns across 7 bases. Germline CDR1 is SGHRS and CDR2 is YFSETQ. The V gene end was trimmed by 4 bases and the J gene end by 2 bases; junction bases not matched to a gene: 4. The CDR3 extends over 14 amino acids. The CDR3 is CASSQGTATDTQYF. The CDR3 bases are TGCGCCAGCAGCCAAGGGACAGCCACAGATACGCAGTATTTT.

This clonotype appeared many times. The chain couples TRBV20-1 to TRBJ2-7; perhaps TRBD2 as D (5 bases). Deletions cut 6 bases from V and 2 bases from J, with 11 bases between. There are 12 residues in the CDR3. Germline V lookup: CDR1 DFQATT, CDR2 SNEGSKA (reference sequence). The CDR3 DNA follows: TGCAGTGCCCACGGGGAACCCTACGAGCAGTACTTC. This translates into CSAHGEPYEQYF.

This chain uses TRBV11-2 with TRBJ2-5; D remains ambiguous. The V gene lost 5 bases and the J gene lost 7 bases, with 14 bases spanning the gap. Germline V gives CDR1 SGHAT, CDR2 FQNNGV. The CDR3 is made up of 13 amino acids. CDR3 region: CASSVERVGTQYF. DNA of the CDR3: TGTGCCAGCAGCGTCGAGCGTGTGGGGACCCAGTACTTC.

This clonotype has just a few counts. The chain has TRBV6-6 and TRBJ1-3; no clear D. With 4 bases removed from V and 0 bases from J, the gap between germline ends came to 13 bases. CDR3 length equals 16 residues. Germline assignment: CDR1 MNHNY and CDR2 SVGAGI (reference sequence). The CDR3 loop reads CASSSRPLDSGNTIYF. CDR3 nucleotide sequence: TGTGCCAGCAGTTCTAGACCACTCGACTCTGGAAACACCATATATTTT.

In the case of this clonotype: One end of the junction fails to match germline, which may point to a read error. The V and J genes are TRBV29-1 and TRBJ2-1, with D perhaps TRBD1 (5 bases). Germline V gene data show CDR1 as SQVTM and CDR2 as ANQGSEA. The CDR3 length is 16 residues. As DNA, the CDR3 is TGCAGCGCTGAAGATCTGCGGACAAATACCTACAATGAGCAGTTCTTC. Protein: CSAEDLRTNTYNEQFF.

This rearrangement joins TRBV29-1 to TRBJ2-5, with D perhaps assigned TRBD1 or TRBD2 (5 bases each). The V and J ends lost 4 bases and 5 bases respectively, with 8 bases between them. CDR1 is SQVTM and CDR2 is ANQGSEA in the germline V gene. CDR3 length: 11 residues. The CDR3 nucleotides read TGCAGCGTTGGCGAGGGGGAGACCCAGTACTTC. This encodes CSVGEGETQYF.

In this sample, this clonotype turned up a few times. CDR3 DNA sequence: TGTGCCAGCAGAGGGGCTAGCTTAAGCCATGAGCAGTTCTTC. This translates into CASRGASLSHEQFF. The chain is built from TRBV4-2 and TRBJ2-1; D possibly matches TRBD1 or TRBD2 (5 bases each). The CDR3 consists of 14 residues. The V end was cut by 6 bases, the J end by 8 bases, with 17 bases between. From germline, CDR1 is LGHNA and CDR2 YNFKEQ.